The TCR beta chain described here comes from a study of T cell repertoires in cytomegalovirus infection. Study information: Based on public TCR beta signatures, there were indications of CMV infection and of a matching HLA type. The study, taken as a whole, reports: Identification of carriers of CMV plus the relevant HLA was achieved through cumulative public TCR beta family frequency.

Regarding this clonotype: Its antigen is not identified.

TCRdb re-analysed the reads in MiXCR, keeping a single row per CDR3 protein. The profile shows hundreds of thousands of distinct CDR3 sequences, 35% to 45% of them singletons. V trimming: 5 bases; J trimming: 13 bases; junction bases outside the gene matches: 8. Looked up from germline, CDR1 is MDHEN and CDR2 is SYDVKM. CDR3 length equals 13 residues. The source of this sequence is a human donor in good health (CMV status not recorded). Some clones in this sample may be carry-over from other donors' samples. Sequenced input: PBMCs. The gene calls are TRBV28 and TRBJ2-1, with 10 bases aligning to TRBD1. The CDR3: CASSSPGTGEQFF. The CDR3 DNA follows: TGTGCCAGCAGTAGCCCCGGGACAGGGGAACAGTTCTTC.